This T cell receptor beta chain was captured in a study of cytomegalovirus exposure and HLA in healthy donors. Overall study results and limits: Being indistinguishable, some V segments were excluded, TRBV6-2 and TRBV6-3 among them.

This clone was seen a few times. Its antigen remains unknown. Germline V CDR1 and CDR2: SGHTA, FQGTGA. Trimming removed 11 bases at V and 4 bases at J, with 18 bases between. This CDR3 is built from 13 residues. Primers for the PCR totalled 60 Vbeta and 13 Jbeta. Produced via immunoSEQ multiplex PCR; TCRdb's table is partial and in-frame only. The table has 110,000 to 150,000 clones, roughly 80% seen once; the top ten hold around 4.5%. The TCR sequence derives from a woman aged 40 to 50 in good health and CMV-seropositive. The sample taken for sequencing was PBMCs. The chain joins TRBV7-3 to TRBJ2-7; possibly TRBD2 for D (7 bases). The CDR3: CAGGGQGGYEQYF. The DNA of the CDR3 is TGTGCCGGGGGGGGGCAGGGAGGATACGAGCAGTACTTC.